The sample holds a few counts of the clone carrying this T cell receptor beta chain. Its antigen is currently unknown. This cohort consisted of healthy bone marrow donors. Use of 60 Vbeta and 13 Jbeta primers characterized the PCR. The assay was immunoSEQ multiplex PCR, and TCRdb's table has in-frame clones only and misses some. This sample has tens of thousands of clones; more than 65% occur once, and the top ten carry about 9.4%. The entry originates in a study of cytomegalovirus exposure and HLA in healthy donors. The study, taken as a whole, reports: Available immune exposure information covered CMV serostatus only. As was reported, the classifier diagnosed cytomegalovirus status with high specificity and sensitivity. A later analysis, which compared TCR beta chains of equal frequency, found the HLA-associated ones more clonally expanded.

Sample: PBMCs. This TCR was sampled from a human donor in good health.

This CDR3 reads CASSPAAGGSLTGELFF. The CDR3 DNA reads TGTGCCAGTAGTCCAGCCGCCGGCGGGAGCCTTACCGGGGAGCTGTTTTTT. J is TRBJ2-2 and V is TRBV19; 7 nucleotides match TRBD2. The CDR3 consists of 17 residues. Unmatched junction bases numbered 14, after V lost 5 bases and J lost 5 bases. The germline gives CDR1 LNHDA, CDR2 SQIVND (reference sequence).